Shown below are 21 T cell receptor beta chains from a single sample sequenced in a study of T-cell reconstitution after alpha-beta-depleted transplantation in children. Preparation of the TCRbeta library used unique molecular identifiers. TCRdb processed the PCR reads anew with MiXCR; each CDR3 protein has one entry. Among hundreds of thousands of distinct CDR3 sequences listed, under 20% were seen once. The sequencing used PBMCs, mostly from graft donor cells, collected 360 days after TCRalphabeta/CD19-depleted stem cell transplant. These TCRs come from a male patient between 5 and 17 years old who had a stem cell transplant for acute lymphoblastic leukemia, so the T cells may come from the graft donor.

This clonotype showed up just a few times. The chain joins TRBV7-8 to TRBJ2-2; 8 bases fit TRBD2. The germline CDR1 and CDR2 sequences are SGHVS and FQNEAQ. With 6 bases clipped from V and 4 bases from J, the junction kept 13 bases outside the gene matches. This CDR3 is 17 amino acids long. In DNA form, the CDR3 reads TGTGCCAGCAGTTCCTTTATTAGCGGGGCAGTCACCGGGGAGCTGTTTTTT. Translation: CASSSFISGAVTGELFF.

This clonotype has just a few counts. V gene TRBV9 combines with J gene TRBJ2-1; 11 bases map to TRBD2. The CDR3 is 15 amino acids. V shed 1 base and J 8 bases; nucleotides not matched to a gene: 5. Germline V gives CDR1 SGDLS, CDR2 YYNGEE. CDR3 residues: CASSVKTSGSYEQFF. The CDR3 nucleotides are TGTGCCAGCAGCGTAAAAACTAGCGGGAGCTATGAGCAGTTCTTC.

The chain is built from TRBV11-2 and TRBJ2-5; 7 bases agree with TRBD2. CDR1 is SGHAT, CDR2 FQNNGV, per germline. J lost 5 bases, V lost 7 bases, and 7 bases had no gene match. The CDR3 length is 13 residues. CDR3 DNA: TGTGCCAGCAACAAACTAGCGCGGGAGACCCAGTACTTC. The encoded protein is CASNKLARETQYF.

The chain uses TRBV29-1 and TRBJ1-3, with D unclear. Trimming removed 4 bases from V and 0 bases from J, with 7 bases in between. The CDR3 loop spans 13 amino acids. Germline CDR1 is SQVTM and CDR2 is ANQGSEA. CDR3 loop: CSVAQNSGNTIYF. CDR3 coding DNA: TGCAGCGTTGCTCAGAACTCTGGAAACACCATATATTTT.

The chain uses TRBV19 and TRBJ2-7, with D unresolved. Trimming took 3 bases from V and 0 from J, leaving 9 bases between them. From germline, CDR1 is LNHDA and CDR2 SQIVND (reference sequence). The CDR3 runs to 14 residues. The CDR3 DNA reads TGTGCCAGTAGTATCCGCGGATACTCCTACGAGCAGTACTTC. Its translation is CASSIRGYSYEQYF.

J is TRBJ1-1 and V is TRBV5-1; 9 nucleotides agree with TRBD1. The V and J ends lost 5 bases and 5 bases, in that order; junction bases with no gene match: 13. The CDR3 covers 16 residues. Germline loops: CDR1 SGHRS, CDR2 YFSETQ. CDR3 nucleotide sequence: TGCGCCAGCAGGGGAACAGGGGGCGGGTTTGATACTGAAGCTTTCTTT. It codes for CASRGTGGGFDTEAFF.

A few counts support this clonotype. One end of the junction fails to match germline, which may point to a read error. The V gene is TRBV7-8, the J gene TRBJ2-6; possibly TRBD2 for D (5 bases). The CDR3 has 16 residues. Germline-derived CDR1 and CDR2 are SGHVS and FQNEAQ. Written as DNA, the CDR3 is TGTGCCAGCCGCTTTAGAGGGAGCTCTGGGGCCAACGTCCTGACTTTC. It codes for CASRFRGSSGANVLTF. Full variable domain (outside the CDR3, taken from reference TRBV7-8 and TRBJ2-6): GAGVSQSPRYKVAKRGQDVALRCDPISGHVSLFWYQQALGQGPEFLTYFQNEAQLDKSGLPSDRFFAERPEGSVSTLKIQRTQQEDSAVYLCASRFRGSSGANVLTFGAGSRLTVL.

This clonotype was seen a few times. The chain carries TRBV10-2 and TRBJ2-3; 7 bases fit TRBD1. The CDR3 extends over 14 amino acids. The V and J ends lost 7 bases and 1 base, in that order; junction bases with no gene match: 5. The germline CDR1 and CDR2 sequences are WSHSY and SAAADI. CDR3 residues: CASTRGRGTDTQYF. The CDR3 DNA is TGCGCCAGCACGAGGGGGCGCGGCACAGATACGCAGTATTTT.

The rearrangement joins TRBV4-1 to TRBJ2-5; 10 bases are a match to TRBD2. The V gene's germline CDR1 is MGHRA and CDR2 YSYEKL. The CDR3 loop spans 15 amino acids. V was clipped by 3 bases and J by 4 bases; unmatched bases: 5. CDR3 region: CASSQVASGRETQYF. DNA for the CDR3: TGCGCCAGCAGCCAGGTGGCTAGCGGGAGAGAGACCCAGTACTTC.

This clonotype was seen a handful of times. The V call is TRBV27, the J call TRBJ2-3, with TRBD2 matching 12 bases. This CDR3 has 15 residues. CDR1 and CDR2 (germline): MNHEY, SMNVEV (reference sequence). V trimming: 7 bases; J trimming: 4 bases; junction bases outside the gene matches: 6. The CDR3 loop reads CASTTSGSHADTQYF. The DNA for the CDR3 is TGTGCCAGCACGACTAGCGGGAGTCACGCAGATACGCAGTATTTT.

The V gene is TRBV20-1, the J gene TRBJ2-5; TRBD1 aligns across 7 bases. Germline V gives CDR1 DFQATT, CDR2 SNEGSKA (reference sequence). The CDR3 spans 13 residues. The V and J ends lost 4 bases and 3 bases, in that order; junction bases with no gene match: 5. CDR3 loop: CSATGTAEETQYF. For the CDR3, the DNA is TGCAGTGCTACAGGGACAGCAGAAGAGACCCAGTACTTC.

The rearrangement uses TRBV18 and TRBJ1-1; possibly TRBD1 for D (6 bases). Germline values: CDR1 KGHSH, CDR2 LQKENI. The CDR3 runs to 16 residues. V lost 2 bases and J lost 0, with 13 bases in between. The CDR3 sequence: CASSPDRPGMNTEAFF. The CDR3 bases are TGTGCCAGCTCACCAGACAGGCCCGGAATGAACACTGAAGCTTTCTTT.

The chain employs TRBV4-1 and TRBJ2-7; 9 positions agree with TRBD1. After removal of 3 bases from V and 7 bases from J, the junction contained 10 bases not matched to a gene. Germline assignment: CDR1 MGHRA and CDR2 YSYEKL. CDR3 size: 15 residues. For the CDR3, the DNA is TGCGCCAGCAGCCATGAAGGGACAGGGAAGTGGGAGCAGTACTTC. Protein sequence: CASSHEGTGKWEQYF.

This clonotype was picked up many times. The chain carries TRBV24-1 and TRBJ2-2; 7 bases fit TRBD1. CDR3 length equals 15 residues. CDR1 and CDR2 from the germline V gene are KGHDR and SFDVKD. V gave up 7 bases and J gave up 0 bases; unmatched junction bases: 4. CDR3 sequence reads: CATRAGTANTGELFF. CDR3 nucleotide sequence: TGTGCCACCAGAGCCGGGACAGCGAACACCGGGGAGCTGTTTTTT.

The chain is built from TRBV7-9 and TRBJ1-2; 8 bases align to TRBD1. V shed 4 bases, J shed 5 bases, and the junction held 12 bases outside the gene matches. The germline gives CDR1 SEHNR, CDR2 FQNEAQ (reference sequence). This CDR3 has 16 residues. CDR3 coding DNA: TGTGCCAGCAGCTCCCTAACCCGGGACAGGTTGTATGGCTACACCTTC. Amino acid sequence: CASSSLTRDRLYGYTF.

This sequence joins TRBV13 and TRBJ2-7; D is perhaps TRBD2 (5 bases). V was trimmed by 7 bases and J by 2 bases, leaving 18 bases between them. The germline gives CDR1 PRHDT, CDR2 FYEKMQ (reference sequence). The CDR3 contains 15 residues. The CDR3 bases are TGTGCCAGCAACCTTAGGGCCCGACTACCCTACGAGCAGTACTTC. This gives the protein CASNLRARLPYEQYF.

This clonotype was detected only a few times. The genes are TRBV20-1 and TRBJ2-7; D is possibly TRBD1 or TRBD2 (6 bases each). The V end was cut by 1 base, the J end by 4 bases, with 8 bases between. This CDR3 is 12 amino acids long. CDR1 is DFQATT and CDR2 is SNEGSKA in the germline V gene (reference sequence). CDR3 in DNA: TGCAGTGCTAGAGCGGGGGCGTACGAGCAGTACTTC. Its protein product is CSARAGAYEQYF.

This clonotype was recorded only once. The CDR3 sequence is CASSATGTSGRAEETQYF. The CDR3 DNA sequence: TGTGCCAGCAGTGCCACCGGGACTAGCGGGAGGGCAGAAGAGACCCAGTACTTC. The rearrangement joins TRBV25-1 to TRBJ2-5; 16 bases align to TRBD2. Per germline, CDR1 MGHDK and CDR2 SYGVNS. The CDR3 loop spans 18 amino acids. Unmatched junction bases numbered 8, after V lost 4 bases and J lost 3 bases. Full variable domain (missing parts from reference TRBV25-1 and TRBJ2-5): EADIYQTPRYLVIGTGKKITLECSQTMGHDKMYWYQQDPGMELHLIHYSYGVNSTEKGDLSSESTVSRIRTEHFPLTLESARPSHTSQYLCASSATGTSGRAEETQYFGPGTRLLVL.

This chain joins TRBV20-1 and TRBJ2-7, with D maybe TRBD2 (6 bases). Trimming removed 3 bases at V and 3 bases at J, with 12 bases between. The CDR3 loop spans 13 amino acids. From germline, CDR1 is DFQATT and CDR2 SNEGSKA (reference sequence). CDR3 coding DNA: TGCAGTGCTAGTCTTCCTAGCGTCTACGAGCAGTACTTC. Protein sequence: CSASLPSVYEQYF.

This clonotype has ten or more counts. V gene TRBV4-1 combines with J gene TRBJ2-7, with 10 bases that match TRBD1. Trimming cost V 3 bases and J 7 bases; bases outside gene matches: 9. Germline loops: CDR1 MGHRA, CDR2 YSYEKL. This CDR3 contains 15 residues. CDR3 in amino acids: CASSQPGTGVREQYF. The CDR3 DNA is TGCGCCAGCAGCCAGCCCGGGACAGGGGTACGTGAGCAGTACTTC.

The chain is built from TRBV19 and TRBJ2-3; 8 nucleotides align to TRBD2. The germline V gene has CDR1 LNHDA and CDR2 SQIVND (reference sequence). The CDR3 length is 16 residues. Trimming removed 6 bases from V and 1 base from J; junction bases left unmatched: 9. The CDR3, as DNA: TGTGCCAGTAGGGATCAGCGGGAGAAGGGCACAGATACGCAGTATTTT. Protein sequence: CASRDQREKGTDTQYF.